Sequencing of this TCR beta chain was carried out in a study of cytomegalovirus exposure and HLA in healthy donors. Trimming took off 5 bases at V and 4 bases at J, with 18 bases between the two ends. CDR1 is SEHNR, CDR2 FQNEAQ, per germline (reference sequence). The CDR3 is 16 amino acids. PCR amplification relied on 60 Vbeta primers (plus 13 Jbeta primers). The data were produced by immunoSEQ multiplex PCR, yet TCRdb's version contains in-frame clones alone and is incomplete. The sample features 95,000 to 150,000 clones, with 2% to 2.5% in its top ten. This rearrangement joins TRBV7-9 to TRBJ1-5, with a possible D match to TRBD1 (6 bases). The receptor's source is a man aged 40-55 years in good health and CMV-seronegative. Sequencing was performed on PBMCs. The CDR3 sequence: CASSLIQGPGNQPQHF. DNA for the CDR3: TGTGCCAGCAGCCTTATTCAGGGGCCTGGGAATCAGCCCCAGCATTTT.